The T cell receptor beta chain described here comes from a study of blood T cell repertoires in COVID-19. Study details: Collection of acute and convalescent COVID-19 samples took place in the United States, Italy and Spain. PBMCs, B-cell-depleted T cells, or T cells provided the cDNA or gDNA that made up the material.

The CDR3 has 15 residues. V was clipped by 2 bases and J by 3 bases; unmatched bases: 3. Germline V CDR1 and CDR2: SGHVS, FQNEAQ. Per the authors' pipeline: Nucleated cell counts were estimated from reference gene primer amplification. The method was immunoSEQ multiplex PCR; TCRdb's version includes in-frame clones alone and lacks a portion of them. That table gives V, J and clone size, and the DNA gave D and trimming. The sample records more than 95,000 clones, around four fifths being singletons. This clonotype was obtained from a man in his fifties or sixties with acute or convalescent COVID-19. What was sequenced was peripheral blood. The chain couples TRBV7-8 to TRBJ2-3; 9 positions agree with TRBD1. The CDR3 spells CASSLRTGATDTQYF. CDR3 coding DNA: TGTGCCAGCAGCTTAAGGACAGGGGCGACAGATACGCAGTATTTT.